Shown below are 30 T cell receptor beta chains from a single sample sequenced in a study of T cells in narcolepsy. Measured with immunoSEQ multiplex PCR; TCRdb has only the in-frame clones, and not every one. Seen here are about 33,000 clones, around 80% observed once, and the top ten hold over 1%. What was sequenced was CD45RA- memory CD4+ T cells from PBMCs. Receptors originate from a human donor with narcolepsy.

Only a few counts were recorded for this clone. This sequence joins TRBV6-1 and TRBJ1-2; no firm D call. Trimming removed 2 bases from V and 5 bases from J, with 6 bases in between. The CDR3 loop spans 12 amino acids. Germline lookup yields CDR1 MNHNS and CDR2 SASEGT. In DNA form, the CDR3 reads TGTGCCAGCAGTGAACGAGATTATGGCTACACCTTC. It specifies CASSERDYGYTF.

V is TRBV2 and J is TRBJ1-1, with 7 bases aligning to TRBD1. There are 12 residues in the CDR3. The germline V gene has CDR1 SNHLY and CDR2 FYNNEI. The trim removed 10 bases at V and 4 bases at J, leaving 6 bases unmatched. CDR3 in amino acids: CANQGGSTEAFF. As DNA, the CDR3 is TGTGCCAACCAGGGGGGGAGCACTGAAGCTTTCTTT. Using reference TRBV2 and TRBJ1-1 for the parts outside the CDR3, the full variable domain is EPEVTQTPSHQVTQMGQEVILRCVPISNHLYFYWYRQILGQKVEFLVSFYNNEISEKSEIFDDQFSVERPDGSNFTLKIRSTKLEDSAMYFCANQGGSTEAFFGQGTRLTVV.

The CDR3 reads CASAEETQYF. The CDR3, as DNA: TGTGCGTCGGCGGAAGAGACCCAGTACTTC. The chain combines TRBV2 with TRBJ2-5; D uncertain. CDR3 length: 10 residues. CDR1 and CDR2 from the germline V gene are SNHLY and FYNNEI.

The gene calls are TRBV4-3 and TRBJ1-2; no clear D gene. The CDR3 is 14 amino acids. Germline V CDR1 and CDR2: LGHNA, YSLEER. The V and J ends lost 0 bases and 7 bases respectively, with 12 bases between them. The CDR3 sequence: CASSQDTGGIGYTF. DNA for the CDR3: TGCGCCAGCAGCCAAGATACGGGAGGGATTGGCTACACCTTC.

The J gene is TRBJ2-3, the V gene TRBV7-2; TRBD1 is a possible D gene (5 bases). Trimming removed 0 bases from V and 4 bases from J, with 5 bases in between. This CDR3 has 13 amino acids. Germline V gene sequence: CDR1 SGHTA, CDR2 FQGNSA. This CDR3 is CASSLARADTQYF. The CDR3, as DNA: TGTGCCAGCAGCTTAGCCAGGGCAGATACGCAGTATTTT.

This chain joins TRBV7-9 and TRBJ1-1; no definite D call. The germline CDR1 and CDR2 sequences are SEHNR and FQNEAQ (reference sequence). The CDR3 sequence is 16 residues long. Trimming took off 0 bases at V and 5 bases at J, with 16 bases between the two ends. CDR3 nucleotide sequence: TGTGCCAGCAGCTTAGCCACGTCCCGCGGAGGGACTGAAGCTTTCTTT. Protein product: CASSLATSRGGTEAFF.

The rearrangement links TRBV5-8 to TRBJ1-5, with a weak D call TRBD1 (6 bases). In germline, CDR1 is SGHTS, CDR2 YDEGEE. V lost 0 bases, J lost 7 bases, and 11 bases lay in between. The CDR3 extends over 14 amino acids. The CDR3 reads CASSLGQGSQPQHF. CDR3 bases: TGTGCCAGCAGCTTGGGGCAGGGGAGCCAGCCCCAGCATTTT.

The chain recombines TRBV7-3 with TRBJ2-7; a possible D gene is TRBD2 (5 bases). This CDR3 contains 13 residues. Germline V lookup: CDR1 SGHTA, CDR2 FQGTGA. The V end lost 2 bases, the J end lost 3 bases, and 8 bases lay between the germline ends. The CDR3, as DNA: TGTGCCAGCAGCTTAGCGGGTCGCTACGAGCAGTACGTC. Translating gives CASSLAGRYEQYV.

A remark on this clone: Other DNA variants within this sample encode the same CDR3. The rearrangement joins TRBV18 to TRBJ2-1; 15 bases are a match to TRBD2. The CDR3 sequence is 17 residues long. The V and J ends lost 0 bases and 7 bases, in that order; junction bases with no gene match: 4. From germline, CDR1 is KGHSH and CDR2 LQKENI. In DNA form, the CDR3 reads TGTGCCAGCTCACCACCGGGACTAGCGGGGGGCGGGAATGAGCAGTTCTTC. It yields the protein CASSPPGLAGGGNEQFF.

The genes are TRBV5-1 and TRBJ2-7; no clear D gene. There are 14 residues in the CDR3. Trimming left V 0 bases short and J 0 bases short, with 7 bases between. Per germline, CDR1 SGHRS and CDR2 YFSETQ. The DNA for the CDR3 is TGCGCCAGCAGCTTGGCGTCCTTCTCCTACGAGCAGTACTTC. Amino acids: CASSLASFSYEQYF.

This clone occurred once. The V and J genes are TRBV20-1 and TRBJ1-1, with D maybe TRBD1 (6 bases). The CDR3 is 11 amino acids. V lost 6 bases to trimming and J lost 7 bases, with 12 bases between them. CDR1 and CDR2 (germline): DFQATT, SNEGSKA (reference sequence). CDR3 nucleotide sequence: TGCAGTGCCCGGGACAACTATGAAGCTTTCTTT. Translated: CSARDNYEAFF.

Comment on this clone: An end of the junction differs from the germline gene, which may be a read error. The same CDR3 arises from other DNA sequences in this sample as well. The chain combines TRBV15 with TRBJ1-1; D gene unclear. From germline, CDR1 is LNHNV and CDR2 YYDKDF (reference sequence). The CDR3 has 15 amino acids. CDR3 sequence reads: CATSRDLGLNTEAFF. DNA of the CDR3: TGTGCCACCAGCAGAGATCTTGGACTAAACACTGAAGCCTTCTTT.

The CDR3 loop is CATSRTRQVHNEKLFF. The DNA for the CDR3 is TGTGCCACCAGCAGAACCCGACAGGTGCATAATGAAAAACTGTTTTTT. The chain has TRBV15 and TRBJ1-4; tentative D call: TRBD1 (6 bases). Trimming cost V 2 bases and J 4 bases, with 14 bases left between them. Germline CDR1 LNHNV, CDR2 YYDKDF (reference sequence). There are 16 residues in the CDR3.

With respect to this clone: The junction differs from germline at one of its ends, possibly a read error. The CDR3 sequence is CASSLGAEETQYF. The CDR3 DNA reads as TGTGCTAGCAGCTTAGGGGCGGAGGAGACCCAGTACTTC. The V gene is TRBV7-7, the J gene TRBJ2-5; D possibly corresponds to TRBD1 (5 bases). CDR1 SSHAT and CDR2 FNYEAQ come from the germline V gene (reference sequence). The CDR3 spans 13 residues.

This clone came up once. The rearrangement joins TRBV28 to TRBJ2-2, with no clear D. Germline values: CDR1 MDHEN, CDR2 SYDVKM. The ends were cut back, 4 bases at V and 2 bases at J, with 2 bases in the middle. The CDR3 contains 12 residues. CDR3 region: CASSYNTGELFF. CDR3 nucleotide sequence: TGTGCCAGCAGTTACAACACCGGGGAGCTGTTTTTT.

This clone was observed once. The chain recombines TRBV5-1 with TRBJ2-3; 9 bases map to TRBD1. CDR3 length equals 15 residues. Germline V lookup: CDR1 SGHRS, CDR2 YFSETQ. V shed 0 bases, J shed 7 bases, and the junction held 6 bases outside the gene matches. DNA of the CDR3: TGCGCCAGCAGCTTGGAACAGGGGGCCTTGTATACGCAGTATTTT. It translates to CASSLEQGALYTQYF. The full variable domain, its missing parts supplied by reference TRBV5-1 and TRBJ2-3, is KAGVTQTPRYLIKTRGQQVTLSCSPISGHRSVSWYQQTPGQGLQFLFEYFSETQRNKGNFPGRFSGRQFSNSRSEMNVSTLELGDSALYLCASSLEQGALYTQYFGPGTRLTVL.

V is TRBV10-3 and J is TRBJ1-5, with 7 positions matching TRBD1. With 2 bases clipped from V and 6 bases from J, the junction kept 10 bases outside the gene matches. Germline V gene data show CDR1 as ENHRY and CDR2 as SYGVKD. CDR3 length: 16 residues. The CDR3 protein is CAISEQGGRGGQPQHF. DNA for the CDR3: TGTGCCATCAGTGAGCAGGGGGGCAGGGGTGGTCAGCCCCAGCATTTT.

The rearrangement uses TRBV11-2 and TRBJ1-4; weak D call: TRBD1 (5 bases). Germline V CDR1 and CDR2: SGHAT, FQNNGV. The CDR3 is 14 amino acids. The V and J ends lost 1 base and 8 bases respectively, with 11 bases between them. The CDR3 DNA is TGTGCCAGCAGCTTAGGGGCGGGGCCGGAAAAACTGTTTTTT. Its translation: CASSLGAGPEKLFF.

The chain combines TRBV20-1 with TRBJ1-2; D possibly corresponds to TRBD1 (5 bases). Between the trimmed V and J ends, which lost 6 bases and 9 bases, there was a span of 11 bases. CDR1 is DFQATT, CDR2 SNEGSKA, per germline (reference sequence). The CDR3 covers 10 residues. CDR3 loop: CSAKTERYTF. CDR3 DNA sequence: TGCAGTGCAAAGACAGAGCGCTACACCTTC.

A note on this clone: The germline gene is not matched at one end of the junction; a read error may be the cause. V is TRBV7-7 and J is TRBJ1-5; no firm D call. Germline CDR1 reads SSHAT; CDR2 reads FNYEAQ (reference sequence). The CDR3 covers 17 residues. The CDR3 region has the DNA TGTGCTAGCACCACAACGACGGAGCTAAATAGCAATCAGCCCCAGCATTTT. Protein: CASTTTTELNSNQPQHF.

The genes are TRBV5-6 and TRBJ2-2; D remains ambiguous. The V gene lost 1 base and the J gene lost 5 bases, with 12 bases spanning the gap. In germline, CDR1 is SGHDT, CDR2 YYEEEE. The CDR3 totals 15 residues. The CDR3 coding sequence is TGTGCCAGCAGCTTGTACGCCCCCCGAACCGGGGAGCTGTTTTTT. Its protein product is CASSLYAPRTGELFF. The entire variable domain, with the rest obtained from reference TRBV5-6 and TRBJ2-2, is as follows: DAGVTQSPTHLIKTRGQQVTLRCSPKSGHDTVSWYQQALGQGPQFIFQYYEEEERQRGNFPDRFSGHQFPNYSSELNVNALLLGDSALYLCASSLYAPRTGELFFGEGSRLTVL.

This sequence joins TRBV29-1 and TRBJ1-2; 8 bases match TRBD1. The CDR3 loop spans 12 amino acids. The ends lost 2 bases at V and 7 bases at J; junction bases unmatched: 3. The germline V gene encodes CDR1 SQVTM and CDR2 ANQGSEA. The CDR3 DNA reads TGCAGCGTTGAACAGGGGGCCGGTGGCTACACCTTC. Amino acid sequence: CSVEQGAGGYTF. The full variable domain, its missing parts supplied by reference TRBV29-1 and TRBJ1-2, is SAVISQKPSRDICQRGTSLTIQCQVDSQVTMMFWYRQQPGQSLTLIATANQGSEATYESGFVIDKFPISRPNLTFSTLTVSNMSPEDSSIYLCSVEQGAGGYTFGSGTRLTVV.

The rearrangement uses TRBV9 and TRBJ1-2; TRBD1 aligns across 7 bases. The V and J ends lost 0 bases and 7 bases, in that order; junction bases with no gene match: 12. Looked up from germline, CDR1 is SGDLS and CDR2 is YYNGEE. This CDR3 region has 16 residues. The CDR3 nucleotides are TGTGCCAGCAGCGTAGTGGGGCAGGGGGGTCTCGGTGGCTACACCTTC. Its protein is CASSVVGQGGLGGYTF.

The gene calls are TRBV9 and TRBJ2-2; D gene ambiguous. CDR1 is SGDLS and CDR2 is YYNGEE in the germline V gene. The CDR3 consists of 16 residues. V was shortened by 0 bases and J by 2 bases, with 11 bases between the two germline ends. The CDR3 DNA follows: TGTGCCAGCAGCGTAGCTGTGGGCCCAAACACCGGGGAGCTGTTTTTT. It yields the protein CASSVAVGPNTGELFF.

This sequence joins TRBV5-1 and TRBJ1-1; 7 bases match TRBD1. This CDR3 contains 15 residues. Germline V gene sequence: CDR1 SGHRS, CDR2 YFSETQ. J lost 3 bases, V lost 4 bases, and 9 bases had no gene match. The DNA of the CDR3 is TGCGCCAGCAGCCGGGAGGGGGCGCTGGACACTGAAGCTTTCTTT. It is translated as CASSREGALDTEAFF.

In this sample, this clone turned up a few times. The chain joins TRBV30 to TRBJ1-1; D possibly corresponds to TRBD1 (5 bases). The CDR3 is 13 amino acids. CDR1 GTSNPN and CDR2 SVGIG come from the germline V gene (reference sequence). Trimming pared 5 bases from V and 0 bases from J, leaving 10 bases between. CDR3 amino acids: CAWQGPLNTEAFF. The CDR3 nucleotides read TGTGCCTGGCAGGGACCGTTGAACACTGAAGCTTTCTTT.

The V call is TRBV6-5, the J call TRBJ2-5, with 7 bases matching TRBD2. The CDR3 sequence is 15 residues long. The V segment lost 0 bases and the J segment 1 base; nucleotides outside the gene matches: 2. CDR1 and CDR2 (germline): MNHEY, SVGAGI. Here the CDR3 DNA reads TGTGCCAGCAGTTACTCAGGGACTACCCAAGAGACCCAGTACTTC. Translated: CASSYSGTTQETQYF.

The chain uses TRBV30 and TRBJ1-5; D is perhaps TRBD1 (6 bases). Trimming left V 5 bases short and J 6 bases short, with 17 bases between. The CDR3 extends over 14 amino acids. CDR1 GTSNPN and CDR2 SVGIG come from the germline V gene (reference sequence). The CDR3 coding sequence is TGTGCCTGGTCAAAGGGGGGCCCGGCTCAGCCCCAGCATTTT. Translated: CAWSKGGPAQPQHF.

The chain combines TRBV19 with TRBJ1-1; D remains unclear. CDR3 length: 16 residues. The V end was cut by 1 base, the J end by 5 bases, with 17 bases between. The germline gives CDR1 LNHDA, CDR2 SQIVND (reference sequence). CDR3 in DNA: TGTGCCAGTAGTATAGGTTCAGGAGGAGAAGGGACTGAAGCTTTCTTT. Its protein product is CASSIGSGGEGTEAFF.

Remarks on this clone: The sample contains more than one DNA sequence encoding this CDR3. The genes are TRBV7-2 and TRBJ2-5, with TRBD1 matching over 7 bases. The CDR3 totals 14 residues. V was clipped by 3 bases and J by 6 bases; unmatched bases: 7. Germline-derived CDR1 and CDR2 are SGHTA and FQGNSA. In nucleotides, the CDR3 is TGTGCCAGCAGCTTGGCAGGGGGTCACAAGACCCAGTACTTC. It specifies CASSLAGGHKTQYF.